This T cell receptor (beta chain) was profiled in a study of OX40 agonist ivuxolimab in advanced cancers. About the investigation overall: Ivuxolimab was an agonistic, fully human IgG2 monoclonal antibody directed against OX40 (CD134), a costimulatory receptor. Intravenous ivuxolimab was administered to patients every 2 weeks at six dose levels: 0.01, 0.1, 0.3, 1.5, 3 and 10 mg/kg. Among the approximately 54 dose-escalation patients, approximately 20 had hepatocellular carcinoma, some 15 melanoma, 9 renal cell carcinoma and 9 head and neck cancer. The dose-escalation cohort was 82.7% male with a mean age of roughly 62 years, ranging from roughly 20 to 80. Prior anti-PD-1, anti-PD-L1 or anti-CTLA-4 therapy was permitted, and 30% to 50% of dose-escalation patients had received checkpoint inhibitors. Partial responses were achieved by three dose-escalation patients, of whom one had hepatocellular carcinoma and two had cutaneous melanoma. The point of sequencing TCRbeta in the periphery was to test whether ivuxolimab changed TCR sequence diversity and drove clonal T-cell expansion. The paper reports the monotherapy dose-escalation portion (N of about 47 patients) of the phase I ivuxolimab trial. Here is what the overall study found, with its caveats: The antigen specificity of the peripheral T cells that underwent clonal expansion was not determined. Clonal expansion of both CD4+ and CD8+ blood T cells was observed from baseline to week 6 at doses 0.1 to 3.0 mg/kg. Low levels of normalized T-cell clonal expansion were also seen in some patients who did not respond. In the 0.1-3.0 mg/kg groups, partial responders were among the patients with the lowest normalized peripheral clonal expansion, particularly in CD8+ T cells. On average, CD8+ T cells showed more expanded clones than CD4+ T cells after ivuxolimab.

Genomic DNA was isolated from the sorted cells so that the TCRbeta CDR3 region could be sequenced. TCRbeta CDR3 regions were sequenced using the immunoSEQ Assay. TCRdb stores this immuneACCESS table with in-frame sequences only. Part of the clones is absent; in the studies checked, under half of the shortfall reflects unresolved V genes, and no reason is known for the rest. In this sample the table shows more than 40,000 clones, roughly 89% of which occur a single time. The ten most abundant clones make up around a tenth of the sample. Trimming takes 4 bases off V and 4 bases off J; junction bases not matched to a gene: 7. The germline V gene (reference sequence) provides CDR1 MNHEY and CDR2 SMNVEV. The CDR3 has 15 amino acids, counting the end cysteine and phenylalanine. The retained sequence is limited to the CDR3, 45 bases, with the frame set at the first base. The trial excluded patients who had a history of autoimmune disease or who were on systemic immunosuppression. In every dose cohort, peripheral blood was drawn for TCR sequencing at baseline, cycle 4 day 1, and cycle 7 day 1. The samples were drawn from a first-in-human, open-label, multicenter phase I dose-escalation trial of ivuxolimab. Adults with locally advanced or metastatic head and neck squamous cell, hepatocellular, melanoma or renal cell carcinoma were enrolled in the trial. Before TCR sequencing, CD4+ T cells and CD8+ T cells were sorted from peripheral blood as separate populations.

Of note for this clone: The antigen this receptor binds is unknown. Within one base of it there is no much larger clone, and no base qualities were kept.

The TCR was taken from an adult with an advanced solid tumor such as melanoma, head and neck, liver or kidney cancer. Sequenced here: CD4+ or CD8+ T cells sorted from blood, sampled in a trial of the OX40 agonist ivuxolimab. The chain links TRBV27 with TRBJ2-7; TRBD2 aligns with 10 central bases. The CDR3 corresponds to CASSSLAGVRYEQYF. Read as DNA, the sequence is TGTGCCAGCAGTTCCCTAGCGGGAGTTCGGTACGAGCAGTACTTC.